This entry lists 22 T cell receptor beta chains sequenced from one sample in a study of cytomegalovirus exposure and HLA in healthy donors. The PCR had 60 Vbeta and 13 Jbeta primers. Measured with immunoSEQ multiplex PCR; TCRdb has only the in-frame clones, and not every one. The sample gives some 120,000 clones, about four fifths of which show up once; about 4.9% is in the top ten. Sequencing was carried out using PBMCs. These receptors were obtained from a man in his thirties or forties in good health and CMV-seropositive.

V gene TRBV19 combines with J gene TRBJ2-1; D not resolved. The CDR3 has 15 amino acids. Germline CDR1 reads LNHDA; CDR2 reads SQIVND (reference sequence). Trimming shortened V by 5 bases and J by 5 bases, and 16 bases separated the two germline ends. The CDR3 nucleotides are TGTGCCAGTAGTTTGGGTCGATGGGCCGACAATGAGCAGTTCTTC. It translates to CASSLGRWADNEQFF. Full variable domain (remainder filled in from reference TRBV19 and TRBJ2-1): DGGITQSPKYLFRKEGQNVTLSCEQNLNHDAMYWYRQDPGQGLRLIYYSQIVNDFQKGDIAEGYSVSREKKESFPLTVTSAQKNPTAFYLCASSLGRWADNEQFFGPGTRLTVL.

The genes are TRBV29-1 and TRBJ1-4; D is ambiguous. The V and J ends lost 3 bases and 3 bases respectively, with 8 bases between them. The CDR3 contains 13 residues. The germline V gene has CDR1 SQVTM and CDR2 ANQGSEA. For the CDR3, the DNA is TGCAGCGTTGAGGAGCAGTCTAATGAAAAACTGTTTTTT. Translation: CSVEEQSNEKLFF.

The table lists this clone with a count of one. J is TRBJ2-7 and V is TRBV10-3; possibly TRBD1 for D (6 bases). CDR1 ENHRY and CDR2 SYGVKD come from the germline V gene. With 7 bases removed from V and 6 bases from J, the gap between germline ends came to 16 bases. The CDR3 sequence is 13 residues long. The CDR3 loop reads CAITEDSRGEQYF. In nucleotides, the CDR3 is TGTGCCATCACCGAGGACAGTCGGGGCGAGCAGTACTTC.

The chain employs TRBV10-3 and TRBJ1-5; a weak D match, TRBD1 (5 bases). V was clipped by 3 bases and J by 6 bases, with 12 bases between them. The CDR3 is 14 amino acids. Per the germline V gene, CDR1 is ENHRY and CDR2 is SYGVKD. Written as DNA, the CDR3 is TGTGCCATCAGTGAATCAGGGCCTACTCAGCCCCAGCATTTT. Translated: CAISESGPTQPQHF.

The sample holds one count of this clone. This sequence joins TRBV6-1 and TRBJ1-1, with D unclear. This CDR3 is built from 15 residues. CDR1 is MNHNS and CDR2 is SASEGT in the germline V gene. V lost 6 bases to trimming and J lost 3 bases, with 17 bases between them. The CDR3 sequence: CASSQDPGDDTEAFF. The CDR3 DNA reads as TGTGCCAGCAGCCAAGACCCTGGAGATGACACTGAAGCTTTCTTT.

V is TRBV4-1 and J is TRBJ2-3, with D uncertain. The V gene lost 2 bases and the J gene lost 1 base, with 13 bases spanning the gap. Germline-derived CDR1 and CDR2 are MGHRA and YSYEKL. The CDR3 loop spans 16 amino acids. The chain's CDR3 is CASSQFITFRTDTQYF. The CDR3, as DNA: TGCGCCAGCAGCCAATTTATCACTTTCCGCACAGATACGCAGTATTTT.

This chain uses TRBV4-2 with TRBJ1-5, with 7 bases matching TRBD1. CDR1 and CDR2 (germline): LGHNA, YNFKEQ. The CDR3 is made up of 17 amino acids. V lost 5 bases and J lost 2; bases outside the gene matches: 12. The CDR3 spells CASSLRIGGERNQPQHF. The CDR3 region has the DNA TGTGCCAGCAGCTTGCGAATAGGGGGCGAGCGCAATCAGCCCCAGCATTTT.

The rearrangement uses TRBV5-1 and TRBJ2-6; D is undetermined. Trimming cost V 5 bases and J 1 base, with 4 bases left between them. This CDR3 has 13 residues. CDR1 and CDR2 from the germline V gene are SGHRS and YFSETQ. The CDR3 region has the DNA TGCGCCAGCAGTACTTCTGGGGCCAACGTCCTGACTTTC. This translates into CASSTSGANVLTF. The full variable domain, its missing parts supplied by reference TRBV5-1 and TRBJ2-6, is KAGVTQTPRYLIKTRGQQVTLSCSPISGHRSVSWYQQTPGQGLQFLFEYFSETQRNKGNFPGRFSGRQFSNSRSEMNVSTLELGDSALYLCASSTSGANVLTFGAGSRLTVL.

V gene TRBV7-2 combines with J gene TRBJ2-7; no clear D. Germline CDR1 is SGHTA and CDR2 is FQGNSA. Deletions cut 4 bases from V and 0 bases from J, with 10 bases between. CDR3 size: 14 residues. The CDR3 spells CASSSLSSSYEQYF. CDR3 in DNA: TGTGCCAGCAGCTCCCTTTCGAGCTCCTACGAGCAGTACTTC.

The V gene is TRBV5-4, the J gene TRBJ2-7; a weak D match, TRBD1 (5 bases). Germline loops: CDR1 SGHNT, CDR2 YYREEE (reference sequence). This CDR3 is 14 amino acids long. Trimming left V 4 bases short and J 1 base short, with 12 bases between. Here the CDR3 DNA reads TGTGCCAGCAGCCAAAGTCAGGGATCCTACGAGCAGTACTTC. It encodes CASSQSQGSYEQYF.

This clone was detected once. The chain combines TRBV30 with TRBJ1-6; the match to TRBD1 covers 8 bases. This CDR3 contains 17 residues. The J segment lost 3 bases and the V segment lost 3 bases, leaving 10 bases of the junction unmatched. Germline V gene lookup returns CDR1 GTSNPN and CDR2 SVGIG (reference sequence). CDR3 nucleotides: TGTGCCTGGAGCCCCGGAACAGGGGGTATCTATAATTCACCCCTCCACTTT. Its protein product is CAWSPGTGGIYNSPLHF.

The CDR3 DNA sequence: TGTGCCAGCCAAAAGGACAGGGATGGCTACACCTTC. This encodes CASQKDRDGYTF. This chain connects TRBV28 to TRBJ1-2, with 8 bases that match TRBD1. Germline CDR1 is MDHEN and CDR2 is SYDVKM. The CDR3 sequence is 12 residues long. V gave up 8 bases and J gave up 6 bases; unmatched junction bases: 5.

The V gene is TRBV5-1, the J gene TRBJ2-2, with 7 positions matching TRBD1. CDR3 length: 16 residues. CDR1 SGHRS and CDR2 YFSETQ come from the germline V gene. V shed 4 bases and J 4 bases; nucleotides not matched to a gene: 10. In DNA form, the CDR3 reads TGCGCCAGCAGCCCCAGGACAGGCTTCAGCACCGGGGAGCTGTTTTTT. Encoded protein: CASSPRTGFSTGELFF.

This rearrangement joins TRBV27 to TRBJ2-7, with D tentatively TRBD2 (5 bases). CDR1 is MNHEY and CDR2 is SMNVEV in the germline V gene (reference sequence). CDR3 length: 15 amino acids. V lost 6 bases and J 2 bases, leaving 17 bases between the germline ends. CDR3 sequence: CASRRDSGYPYEQYF. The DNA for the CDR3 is TGTGCCAGCAGGAGAGACTCGGGGTATCCCTACGAGCAGTACTTC.

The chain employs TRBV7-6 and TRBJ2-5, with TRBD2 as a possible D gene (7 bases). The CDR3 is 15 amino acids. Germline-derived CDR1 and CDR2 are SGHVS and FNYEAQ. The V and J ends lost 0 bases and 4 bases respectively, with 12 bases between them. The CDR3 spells CASSLAGGPIETQYF. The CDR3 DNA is TGTGCCAGCAGCTTAGCGGGGGGGCCGATAGAGACCCAGTACTTC.

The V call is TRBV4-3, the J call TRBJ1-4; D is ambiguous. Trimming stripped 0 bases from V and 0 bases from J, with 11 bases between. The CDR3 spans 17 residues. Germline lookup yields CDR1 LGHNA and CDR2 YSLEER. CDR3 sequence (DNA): TGCGCCAGCAGCCAAGATCCCCCGGGTGCAACTAATGAAAAACTGTTTTTT. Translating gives CASSQDPPGATNEKLFF.

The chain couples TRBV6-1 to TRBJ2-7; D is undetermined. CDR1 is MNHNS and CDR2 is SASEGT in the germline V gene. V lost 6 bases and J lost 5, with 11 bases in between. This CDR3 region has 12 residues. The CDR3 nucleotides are TGTGCCAGCAGCCTCAGATTGCACGAGCAGTACTTC. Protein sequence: CASSLRLHEQYF.

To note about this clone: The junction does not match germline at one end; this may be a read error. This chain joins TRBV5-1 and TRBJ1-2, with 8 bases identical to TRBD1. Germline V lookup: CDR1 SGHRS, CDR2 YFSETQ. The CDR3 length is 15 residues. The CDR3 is CASSLGGTGFYGYPF. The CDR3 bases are TGCGCCAGCAGCTTGGGTGGGACAGGTTTCTATGGCTACCCCTTC.

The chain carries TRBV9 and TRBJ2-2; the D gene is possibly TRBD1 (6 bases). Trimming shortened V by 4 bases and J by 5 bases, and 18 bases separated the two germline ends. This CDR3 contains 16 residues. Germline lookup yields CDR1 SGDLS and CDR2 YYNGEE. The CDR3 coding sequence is TGTGCCAGCAGCATCGCCCCAGGGGCCGGTACCGGGGAGCTGTTTTTT. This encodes CASSIAPGAGTGELFF.

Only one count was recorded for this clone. CDR3 nucleotide sequence: TGTGCCAGCAGTTACTCGGGCCTAGCGTTCCAAGAGACCCAGTACTTC. It codes for CASSYSGLAFQETQYF. V gene TRBV6-5 combines with J gene TRBJ2-5; D is possibly TRBD2 (6 bases). The CDR3 has 16 amino acids. CDR1 and CDR2 from the germline V gene are MNHEY and SVGAGI. Trimming took off 0 bases at V and 1 base at J, with 12 bases between the two ends.

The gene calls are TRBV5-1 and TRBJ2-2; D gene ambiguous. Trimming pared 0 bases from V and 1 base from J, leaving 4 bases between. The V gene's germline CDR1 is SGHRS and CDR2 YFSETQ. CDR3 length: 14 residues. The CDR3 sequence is CASSLGLNTGELFF. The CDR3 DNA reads TGCGCCAGCAGCTTGGGACTGAACACCGGGGAGCTGTTTTTT.

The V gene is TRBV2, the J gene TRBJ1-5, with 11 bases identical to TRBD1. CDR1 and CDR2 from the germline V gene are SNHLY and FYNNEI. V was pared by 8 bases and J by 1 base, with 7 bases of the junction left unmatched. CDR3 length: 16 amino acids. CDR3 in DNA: TGTGCCAGCCAGGGACAGGGGGGGAGGAGCAATCAGCCCCAGCATTTT. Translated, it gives CASQGQGGRSNQPQHF.